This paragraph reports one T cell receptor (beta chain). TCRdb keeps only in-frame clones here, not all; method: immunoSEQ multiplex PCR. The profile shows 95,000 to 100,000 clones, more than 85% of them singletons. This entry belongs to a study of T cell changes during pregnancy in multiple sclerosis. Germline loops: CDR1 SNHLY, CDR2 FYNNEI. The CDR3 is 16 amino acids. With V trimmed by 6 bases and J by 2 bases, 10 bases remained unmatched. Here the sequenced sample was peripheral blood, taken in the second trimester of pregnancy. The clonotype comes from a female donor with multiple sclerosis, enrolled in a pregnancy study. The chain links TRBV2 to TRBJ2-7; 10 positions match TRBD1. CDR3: CASRTIFGQGAYEQYF. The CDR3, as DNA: TGTGCCAGCAGAACAATATTCGGACAGGGGGCCTACGAGCAGTACTTC.